Each of the 23 T cell receptor beta chains below was sequenced from the same sample in a study of blood T cell repertoires in COVID-19. TCRdb's copy holds only in-frame clones and misses some; the assay was immunoSEQ multiplex PCR. The sample holds 100,000 to 150,000 clones, 74% seen once. Source material: peripheral blood. Every receptor here comes from a man aged 60 to 69 with acute or convalescent COVID-19.

This rearrangement joins TRBV28 to TRBJ1-1, with TRBD1 matching 8 bases. V was clipped by 2 bases and J by 6 bases; unmatched bases: 5. CDR1 MDHEN and CDR2 SYDVKM come from the germline V gene. CDR3 length: 14 amino acids. Here the CDR3 DNA reads TGTGCCAGCAGTTTAGCGACAGGGGCTTCTGAAGCTTTCTTT. This sequence encodes CASSLATGASEAFF.

This clone was picked up a small number of times. CDR3 in amino acids: CASSLDRGGYGYTF. The CDR3 DNA reads TGTGCCAGCAGCTTAGACAGGGGGGGTTATGGCTACACCTTC. The chain has TRBV7-2 and TRBJ1-2; 8 bases line up with TRBD1. Germline loops: CDR1 SGHTA, CDR2 FQGNSA. V was pared by 1 base and J by 5 bases, with 3 bases of the junction left unmatched. This CDR3 contains 14 residues.

This clone has only one observation. The V call is TRBV10-2, the J call TRBJ2-3; no clear D. V lost 0 bases and J 9 bases, leaving 16 bases between the germline ends. CDR1 is WSHSY, CDR2 SAAADI, per germline. The CDR3 totals 15 residues. CDR3 nucleotides: TGCGCCAGCAGTGAGTCTAGAAATCGACTTTCGACGCAGTATTTT. The encoded protein is CASSESRNRLSTQYF.

This clone was detected a few times. This chain links TRBV14 with TRBJ2-1; TRBD1 matches 10 bases. The CDR3 consists of 15 residues. In germline, CDR1 is SGHDN, CDR2 FVKESK. V dropped 4 bases and J dropped 2; count of bases not matched to a gene: 2. CDR3 in amino acids: CASSLDRGPYNEQFF. The CDR3 DNA sequence: TGTGCCAGCAGCCTCGACAGGGGGCCCTACAATGAGCAGTTCTTC.

This clone appeared a few times. The V and J genes are TRBV2 and TRBJ1-5; D gene uncertain. V gave up 8 bases and J gave up 6 bases, with 14 bases separating them. The CDR3 is made up of 13 amino acids. Looked up from germline, CDR1 is SNHLY and CDR2 is FYNNEI. As DNA, the CDR3 is TGTGCCAGCGAACTACGCGTTGGTCAGCCCCAGCATTTT. It translates to CASELRVGQPQHF.

The rearrangement links TRBV11-3 to TRBJ2-1; 8 positions agree with TRBD1. From germline, CDR1 is SGHNT and CDR2 YENEEA. V shed 5 bases and J 8 bases; nucleotides not matched to a gene: 14. The CDR3 runs 16 residues. The CDR3 region is CASSPPPGGVLDEQFF. For the CDR3, the DNA is TGTGCCAGCAGCCCCCCCCCAGGGGGCGTTTTGGATGAGCAGTTCTTC.

J is TRBJ2-7 and V is TRBV11-2, with D possibly matching TRBD1 (5 bases). The CDR3 is 15 residues long. In germline, CDR1 is SGHAT, CDR2 FQNNGV. V shed 1 base and J shed 6 bases, with 16 bases lying between them. In DNA form, the CDR3 reads TGTGCCAGCAGCTTAGTCCCACAGGTTGGCCGCGAGCAGTACTTC. As protein: CASSLVPQVGREQYF.

The J gene is TRBJ1-5, the V gene TRBV2; no clear D gene. Germline V gene data show CDR1 as SNHLY and CDR2 as FYNNEI. V was pared by 7 bases and J by 6 bases, with 4 bases between. The CDR3 is 10 residues long. For the CDR3, the DNA is TGTGCCAGCATCGTTCAGCCCCAGCATTTT. Encoded protein: CASIVQPQHF.

The chain has TRBV3-1 (or the pseudogene TRBV3-2) and TRBJ1-1; D possibly corresponds to TRBD1 (5 bases). The ends were cut back, 5 bases at V and 3 bases at J, with 10 bases in the middle. The CDR3 loop spans 13 amino acids. Germline V lookup: CDR1 LGHDT, CDR2 YNNKEL (reference sequence). The CDR3 here is CASSTRRDTEAFF. DNA of the CDR3: TGTGCCAGCAGCACACGCAGGGACACTGAAGCTTTCTTT.

The rearrangement uses TRBV9 and TRBJ2-1; a possible D gene is TRBD2 (5 bases). The CDR3 contains 12 residues. Germline V gene lookup returns CDR1 SGDLS and CDR2 YYNGEE. The ends were cut back, 4 bases at V and 9 bases at J, with 11 bases in the middle. The CDR3 sequence is CASSPSAGEQFF. DNA of the CDR3: TGTGCCAGCAGCCCCTCCGCGGGTGAGCAGTTCTTC.

This chain uses TRBV24-1 with TRBJ1-6; D might be TRBD1 (6 bases). The CDR3 is 16 amino acids. In germline, CDR1 is KGHDR, CDR2 SFDVKD. Between the trimmed V and J ends, which lost 3 bases and 7 bases, there was a span of 15 bases. The CDR3 coding sequence is TGTGCCACCAGTGATACAGGGACACCGGAGAATTCACCCCTCCACTTT. Translating gives CATSDTGTPENSPLHF.

The chain couples TRBV6-6 to TRBJ1-5, with 7 bases lining up with TRBD1. The CDR3 extends over 17 amino acids. Germline CDR1 reads MNHNY; CDR2 reads SVGAGI (reference sequence). Germline trimming cut 5 bases from V and 4 bases from J; bases unmatched to any gene: 14. CDR3 coding DNA: TGTGCCAGCAGTCAGTTTATATTCGACAGGGAAAATCAGCCCCAGCATTTT. Translating it yields CASSQFIFDRENQPQHF.

CDR3 nucleotides: TGTGCCAGCAGTCGGGACAGCTTTATGGGGAACACTGAAGCTTTCTTT. This sequence encodes CASSRDSFMGNTEAFF. This chain connects TRBV27 to TRBJ1-1, with TRBD1 identical over 7 bases. This CDR3 is built from 16 residues. With 5 bases clipped from V and 1 base from J, the junction kept 10 bases outside the gene matches. CDR1 and CDR2 from the germline V gene are MNHEY and SMNVEV (reference sequence).

This rearrangement joins TRBV24-1 to TRBJ1-1; D gene unclear. The CDR3 covers 13 residues. The germline CDR1 and CDR2 sequences are KGHDR and SFDVKD. V lost 6 bases to trimming and J lost 8 bases, with 15 bases between them. CDR3 residues: CATSSAGLREAFF. The CDR3 nucleotides are TGTGCCACCAGTTCAGCCGGTTTGAGGGAAGCTTTCTTT.

In this sample, this clone turned up a few times. J is TRBJ2-7 and V is TRBV4-1; 9 bases line up with TRBD1. Germline CDR1 is MGHRA and CDR2 is YSYEKL. This CDR3 is 14 amino acids long. J gave up 3 bases and V 3 bases, and 3 bases lay outside the gene matches. The DNA of the CDR3 is TGCGCCAGCAGCCAGGGACAGGGAATCTACGAGCAGTACTTC. Its protein is CASSQGQGIYEQYF.

This sequence joins TRBV24-1 and TRBJ2-2; D gene unclear. This CDR3 has 14 amino acids. The germline V gene encodes CDR1 KGHDR and CDR2 SFDVKD. Trimming removed 3 bases from V and 7 bases from J, with 11 bases in between. The CDR3 reads CATSDTRKFGELFF. The CDR3 DNA sequence: TGTGCCACCAGTGATACCAGGAAATTCGGGGAGCTGTTTTTT.

The chain is built from TRBV5-6 and TRBJ1-2; D perhaps matches TRBD1 (5 bases). CDR1 and CDR2 from the germline V gene are SGHDT and YYEEEE. The CDR3 is made up of 14 amino acids. V was pared by 5 bases and J by 8 bases, with 19 bases between. CDR3 nucleotides: TGTGCCAGCAGTTCCCCCCCAGGGATGGGGGGCTACACCTTC. Protein product: CASSSPPGMGGYTF.

The chain links TRBV19 to TRBJ2-2; TRBD1 matches 9 bases. V was clipped by 7 bases and J by 6 bases; unmatched bases: 9. The CDR3 is 15 amino acids. Looked up from germline, CDR1 is LNHDA and CDR2 is SQIVND (reference sequence). CDR3 DNA: TGTGCCAGTACCACAACAGGGGGCAAGGCCGGGGAGCTGTTTTTT. Its translation: CASTTTGGKAGELFF.

This clone has a handful of counts. The chain combines TRBV28 with TRBJ1-2; no clear D gene. Deletions cut 3 bases from V and 5 bases from J, with 16 bases between. This CDR3 comprises 15 residues. Germline loops: CDR1 MDHEN, CDR2 SYDVKM. The DNA of the CDR3 is TGTGCCAGCAGTTTGGCAGGTCCTCTTAGGTATGGCTACACCTTC. Protein sequence: CASSLAGPLRYGYTF.

The V call is TRBV12-3 or TRBV12-4, the J call TRBJ1-1; D is ambiguous. The CDR3 has 13 amino acids. The V gene lost 11 bases and the J gene lost 1 base, with 14 bases spanning the gap. The CDR3, as DNA: TGTGCCTTAAAAATCACAGAGAACACTGAAGCTTTCTTT. Its translation is CALKITENTEAFF.

The genes are TRBV15 and TRBJ2-5; D is ambiguous. The CDR3 has 12 residues. V was cut by 1 base and J by 2 bases, with 2 bases left in between. Germline CDR1 reads LNHNV; CDR2 reads YYDKDF (reference sequence). As DNA, the CDR3 is TGTGCCACCAGCAGAGCTCAAGAGACCCAGTACTTC. Translated: CATSRAQETQYF.

The J gene is TRBJ2-3, the V gene TRBV3-1 (or the pseudogene TRBV3-2); 8 bases map to TRBD2. Germline V gives CDR1 LGHDT, CDR2 YNNKEL (reference sequence). V was pared by 1 base and J by 5 bases, with 2 bases of the junction left unmatched. This CDR3 spans 14 amino acids. The CDR3: CASSQAAGEDTQYF. CDR3 in DNA: TGTGCCAGCAGCCAAGCAGCGGGGGAAGATACGCAGTATTTT.

The chain joins TRBV18 to TRBJ2-1; D is possibly TRBD2 (6 bases). Germline lookup yields CDR1 KGHSH and CDR2 LQKENI. The V and J ends lost 3 bases and 0 bases respectively, with 21 bases between them. The CDR3 covers 19 residues. CDR3 residues: CASSPTTSTAPSSYNEQFF. Written as DNA, the CDR3 is TGTGCCAGCTCACCGACAACTAGCACAGCGCCGAGCTCCTACAATGAGCAGTTCTTC. The whole variable domain, filled in from reference TRBV18 and TRBJ2-1, reads NAGVMQNPRHLVRRRGQEARLRCSPMKGHSHVYWYRQLPEEGLKFMVYLQKENIIDESGMPKERFSAEFPKEGPSILRIQQVVRGDSAAYFCASSPTTSTAPSSYNEQFFGPGTRLTVL.